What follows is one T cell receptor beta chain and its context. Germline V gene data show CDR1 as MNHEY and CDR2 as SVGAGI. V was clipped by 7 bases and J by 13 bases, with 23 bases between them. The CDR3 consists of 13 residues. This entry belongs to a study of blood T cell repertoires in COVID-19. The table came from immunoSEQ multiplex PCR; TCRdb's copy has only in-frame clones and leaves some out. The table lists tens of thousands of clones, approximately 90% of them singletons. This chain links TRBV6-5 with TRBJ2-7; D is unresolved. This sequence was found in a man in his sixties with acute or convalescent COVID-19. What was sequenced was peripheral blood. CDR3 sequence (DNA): TGTGCCAGCATCGACAATTGGGCAACTCTACAATACTTC. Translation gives CASIDNWATLQYF.